This TCR beta chain was found in a study of blood T cells in healthy people across ages (dated by TCRdb to between 2015 and 2017). In the study overall: In model experiments, template switching captured about one uniquely barcoded TCR beta cDNA molecule for every two T cells. The study measured age-related changes in TCR beta repertoire diversity using deep sequencing normalized with unique cDNA molecular identifiers. Donors were grouped into four age groups: young (average 16 years), middle-aged (roughly 37), aged (around 60) and long-lived (roughly 80). To avoid experimental bias, donors of different ages were distributed randomly across sequencing lanes. Using the same blood draw, the study looked at two additional independent replicas of 1 million unique cDNA reads for two donors, one aged 18 to 29 and the other aged 80 or older.

A remark on this clonotype: Its target antigen remains unknown. The sample holds no much larger clone one base away, and base qualities are not on file.

Donors were a few dozen systemically healthy Caucasian individuals from Russia aged roughly 6 to 100 years. Around 10 milliliters of peripheral blood were drawn from each donor into EDTA-treated Vacutainer tubes. PBMCs were isolated by Ficoll-Paque density-gradient centrifugation, with at least 6 million obtained per sample. Total RNA was extracted from PBMCs with Trizol reagent, with at least 6 micrograms obtained per sample. The percentages of naive CD45RAhigh/CD27high T cells were determined by flow cytometry on a PBMC aliquot from every donor. CDR1 is given as KGHSH and CDR2 as LQKENI, both from the germline V gene. The CDR3 has 15 amino acids, counting the end cysteine and phenylalanine. Left in the record is the CDR3 DNA by itself, 45 bases read in frame from the first base. V is pruned by 2 bases and J by 6 bases, leaving 4 bases of the junction without a gene match. The method behind the library was 5' RACE. Data came from an Illumina HiSeq 2500. A second about 7 to 11 cycle PCR used a sample-barcoded 5' primer and a J-beta primer mix. Each TCR beta cDNA molecule received a unique molecular identifier from a template-switch 5' adaptor carrying 12 random nucleotides. At least 2.5 million CDR3-containing paired-end reads were obtained from each sample. First-strand cDNA synthesis was performed from all RNA using the Mint cDNA synthesis kit, with priming by a TRBC-specific oligonucleotide. Following uracil-DNA glycosylase treatment, all cDNA underwent a first 18-cycle PCR with the universal primers M1SS and BC2_uni_R. The original pipeline was this. Each sample was normalized by randomly selecting 1 million high-quality reads, each carrying a distinct molecular identifier. Instead of being binned into consensus sequences, reads that shared molecular identifiers were thrown out. MiTCR, set to a Q25 quality threshold and the strictest error-elimination algorithm, was used for CDR3 identification, clonotype clustering and error correction. Lower-bound total TCR beta diversity was estimated with a nonparametric unseen species model using Euler transformation. TCRdb reanalyzed the raw reads on its own, using fastp at Q25 for trimming and MiXCR for clone calling, and kept in-frame beta chains. Rows with one shared CDR3 protein collapse into an entry with the most common genes and DNA. For this entry, the V and J calls and clone size follow TCRdb and not the study's own pipeline. This sample holds around 940,000 distinct CDR3 sequences; 45% to 60% were observed only once. About 22% of the sample comes from the top ten.

The paper's findings and limits, for the study overall: The long-lived group showed more naive CD4+ T cells, fewer expanded clones and increased TCR diversity than the aged group, suggesting age selection. Total diversity estimates from one million sequenced T cells were considered lower bounds and underestimates. There was a strong correlation between observed TCR beta diversity and the percentage of naive T cells measured by flow cytometry. Observed TCR beta diversity per million T cells fell roughly linearly with age, and a significant reduction was already apparent by age roughly 40. Since profiling was done on bulk unsorted PBMCs, naive and antigen-experienced compartments could not be conclusively compared. The CMV infection status of donors was not known, potentially confounding age-related changes in expanded clonotypes.

The source material was blood. The V gene is TRBV18 and the J gene is TRBJ2-1; 10 central nucleotides agree with TRBD2. The source is a woman aged 55-70 years in good health. CDR3 protein: CASSPGSGRANEQFF. The DNA is as follows: TGTGCCAGCTCACCAGGGAGCGGGAGGGCCAATGAGCAGTTCTTC.